Shown below are 29 T cell receptor beta chains from a single sample sequenced in a study of blood T cell repertoires in COVID-19. The method was immunoSEQ multiplex PCR; TCRdb's version includes in-frame clones alone and lacks a portion of them. This sample has 150,000 to 200,000 clones, with around 80% found just once. Sequencing was done on a sample of PBMCs or T cells enriched from blood (not recorded which). These receptors originate from a man aged 70-80 years who had been exposed to COVID-19.

V usage is TRBV19 and J usage is TRBJ2-5; 10 nucleotides agree with TRBD2. The CDR3 has 14 residues. The V gene's germline CDR1 is LNHDA and CDR2 SQIVND (reference sequence). Trimming removed 8 bases from V and 5 bases from J; junction bases left unmatched: 8. Here the CDR3 reads CASPGAGGEETQYF. CDR3 bases: TGTGCCAGTCCCGGAGCGGGAGGGGAGGAGACCCAGTACTTC.

This rearrangement joins TRBV7-2 to TRBJ2-5; D gene ambiguous. The CDR3 is 13 residues long. Trimming took 3 bases from V and 7 from J, leaving 12 bases between them. The germline V gene has CDR1 SGHTA and CDR2 FQGNSA. The DNA for the CDR3 is TGTGCCAGCAGCTTTGGAGTCGAGAGGACCCAGTACTTC. This encodes CASSFGVERTQYF.

This rearrangement joins TRBV7-8 to TRBJ1-5, with TRBD1 as a possible D gene (5 bases). This CDR3 spans 17 amino acids. V shed 1 base and J shed 6 bases, with 19 bases lying between them. Germline V gene lookup returns CDR1 SGHVS and CDR2 FQNEAQ. In nucleotides, the CDR3 is TGTGCCAGCAGCTTAGAGGGGCCTCCCCTTATCGGTCAGCCCCAGCATTTT. This encodes CASSLEGPPLIGQPQHF.

The V gene is TRBV10-3, the J gene TRBJ2-7; 8 bases map to TRBD1. Trimming took 5 bases from V and 2 from J; bases not matched to a gene: 5. CDR3 length: 14 residues. Germline V CDR1 and CDR2: ENHRY, SYGVKD. In nucleotides, the CDR3 is TGTGCCATCAGTAATACACAGGGGGCCTACGAGCAGTACTTC. Its protein is CAISNTQGAYEQYF.

The chain links TRBV4-2 to TRBJ2-1; perhaps TRBD1 as D (5 bases). The CDR3 loop spans 13 amino acids. From germline, CDR1 is LGHNA and CDR2 YNFKEQ. V was clipped by 1 base and J by 6 bases, with 7 bases between them. The CDR3 sequence is CASSQAQANEQFF. The CDR3 nucleotides read TGTGCCAGCAGCCAAGCACAGGCCAATGAGCAGTTCTTC.

This clone was observed a handful of times. CDR3 protein: CASSMERGVVKPQHF. CDR3 nucleotides: TGTGCCAGTAGTATGGAGCGGGGTGTCGTAAAGCCCCAGCATTTT. The V gene is TRBV19, the J gene TRBJ1-5; D is ambiguous. CDR1 and CDR2 from the germline V gene are LNHDA and SQIVND (reference sequence). The CDR3 covers 15 residues. V lost 3 bases to trimming and J lost 8 bases, with 17 bases between them.

The V gene is TRBV2, the J gene TRBJ1-1, with D possibly being TRBD1 (5 bases). The CDR3 is 17 residues long. CDR1 and CDR2 from the germline V gene are SNHLY and FYNNEI. Deletions cut 3 bases from V and 4 bases from J, with 21 bases between. For the CDR3, the DNA is TGTGCCAGCAGTGACAGCACACCAGGGTTACGAGGCACTGAAGCTTTCTTT. Translating gives CASSDSTPGLRGTEAFF.

CDR3 coding DNA: TGTGCCAGCAGCCCATCGGACAGGCCCCTACCCTACGAGCAGTACTTC. Its protein product is CASSPSDRPLPYEQYF. V usage is TRBV7-2 and J usage is TRBJ2-7; 7 bases line up with TRBD1. Germline lookup yields CDR1 SGHTA and CDR2 FQGNSA. The CDR3 covers 16 residues. V trimming: 5 bases; J trimming: 2 bases; junction bases outside the gene matches: 12.

The V call is TRBV5-1, the J call TRBJ1-2; no reliable D call. Looked up from germline, CDR1 is SGHRS and CDR2 is YFSETQ. The CDR3 loop spans 16 amino acids. V dropped 6 bases and J dropped 2 bases, with 20 bases sitting between them. CDR3 in amino acids: CASTLDDASRNYGYTF. The CDR3 bases are TGCGCCAGCACTTTGGATGACGCGTCGCGGAACTATGGCTACACCTTC.

The chain employs TRBV28 and TRBJ2-4; D is undetermined. The germline V gene encodes CDR1 MDHEN and CDR2 SYDVKM. V lost 5 bases, J lost 0 bases, and 14 bases lay in between. This CDR3 region has 16 residues. DNA for the CDR3: TGTGCCAGCAGTCACCAGGTGCGAGTAGCCAAAAACATTCAGTACTTC. Protein sequence: CASSHQVRVAKNIQYF. The full variable domain, with the rest looked up from reference TRBV28 and TRBJ2-4, is DVKVTQSSRYLVKRTGEKVFLECVQDMDHENMFWYRQDPGLGLRLIYFSYDVKMKEKGDIPEGYSVSREKKERFSLILESASTNQTSMYLCASSHQVRVAKNIQYFGAGTRLSVL.

The chain recombines TRBV7-9 with TRBJ2-3; TRBD2 matches 8 bases. CDR1 is SEHNR and CDR2 is FQNEAQ in the germline V gene (reference sequence). CDR3 size: 15 residues. The V and J ends lost 3 bases and 5 bases, in that order; junction bases with no gene match: 7. CDR3 amino acids: CASSFISGGGDTQYF. The DNA of the CDR3 is TGTGCCAGCAGCTTCATCAGCGGGGGCGGAGATACGCAGTATTTT.

This sequence joins TRBV4-2 and TRBJ2-3, with D maybe TRBD2 (6 bases). CDR1 is LGHNA, CDR2 YNFKEQ, per germline. V shed 1 base and J shed 4 bases, with 12 bases lying between them. The CDR3 extends over 15 amino acids. The CDR3 loop reads CASSQGGLQADTQYF. In nucleotides, the CDR3 is TGTGCCAGCAGCCAAGGGGGACTCCAGGCAGATACGCAGTATTTT.

J is TRBJ1-5 and V is TRBV7-2; D unresolved. Germline CDR1 reads SGHTA; CDR2 reads FQGNSA. Trimming took 1 base from V and 1 from J, leaving 8 bases between them. The CDR3 has 15 amino acids. The CDR3 bases are TGTGCCAGCAGCTTAGGATCGGGGAGCAATCAGCCCCAGCATTTT. Amino acid sequence: CASSLGSGSNQPQHF.

The chain is built from TRBV30 and TRBJ2-7, with 9 bases identical to TRBD1. Germline V gene data show CDR1 as GTSNPN and CDR2 as SVGIG (reference sequence). The CDR3 is 12 amino acids. V lost 8 bases and J lost 4; bases outside the gene matches: 6. CDR3 DNA: TGTGCCACCGACAGGGGGTTGTACGAGCAGTACTTC. It encodes CATDRGLYEQYF.

This clone came up many times. Other DNA sequences within the sample encode an identical CDR3. This sequence joins TRBV19 and TRBJ2-1, with 13 bases aligning to TRBD2. The J segment lost 9 bases and the V segment lost 6 bases, leaving 2 bases of the junction unmatched. Germline CDR1 reads LNHDA; CDR2 reads SQIVND (reference sequence). The CDR3 runs to 13 residues. The CDR3 region has the DNA TGTGCCAGTAGCGGACTAGCGGGGGTTGAGCAGTTCTTC. This encodes CASSGLAGVEQFF. The complete variable domain, with remaining parts taken from reference TRBV19 and TRBJ2-1, reads DGGITQSPKYLFRKEGQNVTLSCEQNLNHDAMYWYRQDPGQGLRLIYYSQIVNDFQKGDIAEGYSVSREKKESFPLTVTSAQKNPTAFYLCASSGLAGVEQFFGPGTRLTVL.

The chain has TRBV7-9 and TRBJ2-3; weak D call: TRBD2 (5 bases). V dropped 5 bases and J dropped 3 bases, with 9 bases sitting between them. Germline-derived CDR1 and CDR2 are SEHNR and FQNEAQ (reference sequence). The CDR3 runs to 13 residues. CDR3 loop: CASSPRGTDTQYF. In nucleotides, the CDR3 is TGTGCCAGCAGCCCCCGGGGTACAGATACGCAGTATTTT.

The chain combines TRBV7-9 with TRBJ1-5, with unresolved D. V dropped 5 bases and J dropped 5 bases, with 13 bases sitting between them. Germline CDR1 and CDR2: SEHNR and FQNEAQ (reference sequence). The CDR3 totals 14 residues. The chain's CDR3 is CASSDSSMDQPQHF. CDR3 in DNA: TGTGCCAGCAGCGACTCATCGATGGATCAGCCCCAGCATTTT.

This clone came up a few times. The genes are TRBV13 and TRBJ1-2; tentatively, D is TRBD1 (5 bases). From germline, CDR1 is PRHDT and CDR2 FYEKMQ (reference sequence). The CDR3 runs to 13 residues. The V end lost 3 bases, the J end lost 8 bases, and 13 bases lay between the germline ends. Here the CDR3 DNA reads TGTGCCAGCAGCTTTTGGGGGGATATGGGCTACACCTTC. Its protein product is CASSFWGDMGYTF.

About this clone itself: The junction shows a germline mismatch at one end, possibly a read error. V usage is TRBV20-1 and J usage is TRBJ2-3; 8 nucleotides align to TRBD2. The CDR3 totals 11 residues. Germline V gene sequence: CDR1 DFQATT, CDR2 SNEGSKA (reference sequence). CDR3 residues: CSAPGTRILHF. The CDR3 region has the DNA TGCAGTGCGCCTGGGACTAGGATTCTGCATTTT.

This clone was found once. V gene TRBV7-2 combines with J gene TRBJ1-4; 9 bases line up with TRBD1. V shed 5 bases, J shed 7 bases, and the junction held 8 bases outside the gene matches. Germline CDR1 SGHTA, CDR2 FQGNSA. The CDR3 extends over 15 amino acids. The CDR3 DNA follows: TGTGCCAGCAGCCGTGACAGGGGGAGGGGTGAAAAACTGTTTTTT. This gives the protein CASSRDRGRGEKLFF.

The chain combines TRBV7-2 with TRBJ1-2, with a weak D call TRBD1 (5 bases). Germline-derived CDR1 and CDR2 are SGHTA and FQGNSA. V lost 5 bases, J lost 4 bases, and 11 bases lay in between. The CDR3 extends over 13 amino acids. The CDR3 nucleotides read TGTGCCAGCAGCCCCTCCGGGGGCTATGGCTACACCTTC. This gives the protein CASSPSGGYGYTF.

This chain connects TRBV19 to TRBJ2-2, with D perhaps matching TRBD1 (5 bases). Germline V CDR1 and CDR2: LNHDA, SQIVND (reference sequence). There are 16 residues in the CDR3. The ends were cut back, 3 bases at V and 5 bases at J, with 16 bases in the middle. The CDR3 protein is CASSIIQAPGTGELFF. In nucleotides, the CDR3 is TGTGCCAGTAGTATCATACAGGCCCCCGGGACCGGGGAGCTGTTTTTT. The entire variable domain, with the rest obtained from reference TRBV19 and TRBJ2-2, is as follows: DGGITQSPKYLFRKEGQNVTLSCEQNLNHDAMYWYRQDPGQGLRLIYYSQIVNDFQKGDIAEGYSVSREKKESFPLTVTSAQKNPTAFYLCASSIIQAPGTGELFFGEGSRLTVL.

The rearrangement joins TRBV6-2 or TRBV6-3 to TRBJ2-3; 14 bases map to TRBD2. In germline, CDR1 is MNHEY, CDR2 SVGEGT. This CDR3 has 18 amino acids. After removal of 6 bases from V and 0 bases from J, the junction contained 8 bases not matched to a gene. CDR3 region: CASSRGLAGGISTDTQYF. Here the CDR3 DNA reads TGTGCCAGCAGCCGCGGACTAGCGGGGGGTATTAGCACAGATACGCAGTATTTT.

The chain links TRBV7-2 to TRBJ2-5, with D possibly being TRBD2 (6 bases). Germline assignment: CDR1 SGHTA and CDR2 FQGNSA. The V end lost 5 bases, the J end lost 5 bases, and 15 bases lay between the germline ends. This CDR3 has 14 residues. The CDR3, as DNA: TGTGCCAGCAGCCAGACTAGTGTTCTGGAGACCCAGTACTTC. This translates into CASSQTSVLETQYF.

V is TRBV10-1 and J is TRBJ2-1; 10 bases map to TRBD1. With V trimmed by 0 bases and J by 8 bases, 10 bases remained unmatched. The CDR3 spans 17 residues. Looked up from germline, CDR1 is WNHNN and CDR2 is SYGVQD (reference sequence). The DNA of the CDR3 is TGCGCCAGCAGTGAGTCTTCCGGGACAGGGGTGTTCGATGAGCAGTTCTTC. The encoded protein is CASSESSGTGVFDEQFF.

The chain recombines TRBV4-3 with TRBJ1-2; D possibly corresponds to TRBD1 (6 bases). Trimming removed 2 bases from V and 2 bases from J, with 9 bases in between. Germline CDR1 reads LGHNA; CDR2 reads YSLEER. There are 14 residues in the CDR3. CDR3 protein: CASSQSGVNYGYTF. The CDR3 DNA reads as TGCGCCAGCAGCCAATCAGGGGTAAACTATGGCTACACCTTC.

The chain employs TRBV28 and TRBJ1-5, with TRBD1 matching over 9 bases. Germline V gene data show CDR1 as MDHEN and CDR2 as SYDVKM. J gave up 2 bases and V 6 bases, and 5 bases lay outside the gene matches. The CDR3 is 15 amino acids. CDR3 in amino acids: CASSKDRGGNQPQHF. In DNA form, the CDR3 reads TGTGCCAGCAGCAAGGACAGGGGTGGCAATCAGCCCCAGCATTTT.

J is TRBJ2-7 and V is TRBV7-6; D might be TRBD2 (6 bases). The germline CDR1 and CDR2 sequences are SGHVS and FNYEAQ. CDR3 size: 13 residues. Trimming pared 6 bases from V and 6 bases from J, leaving 15 bases between. The CDR3, as DNA: TGTGCCAGCAGACCGGGAGAGCTGGGCGAGCAGTACTTC. Translating it yields CASRPGELGEQYF.

The chain uses TRBV30 and TRBJ1-5, with a possible D match to TRBD1 (6 bases). V was shortened by 0 bases and J by 0 bases, with 12 bases between the two germline ends. The CDR3 runs to 16 residues. From germline, CDR1 is GTSNPN and CDR2 SVGIG (reference sequence). The CDR3 loop is CAWSVPGTYSNQPQHF. The CDR3 DNA follows: TGTGCCTGGAGTGTACCCGGGACATATAGCAATCAGCCCCAGCATTTT.